This paragraph covers one T cell receptor (beta chain) sequence. The entry originates in a study of blood T cell repertoires in COVID-19. On the study more broadly: Specimens from acute and convalescent COVID-19 originated in the United States, Italy and Spain.

The authors' processing: The authors estimated nucleated cell counts from reference gene primer amplification. Some clones are missing from TCRdb's copy, which holds only in-frame ones; the method was immunoSEQ multiplex PCR. V, J and clone size are taken as reported in that table, and D and trimming were inferred from the DNA itself. The sample carries fewer than 200,000 clones, roughly 80% recorded once. Germline CDR1 and CDR2: SGHTA and FQGNSA. With 5 bases clipped from V and 7 bases from J, the junction kept 11 bases outside the gene matches. The CDR3 sequence is 15 residues long. Enrolment of Seattle patients took place during active infection, and they were followed longitudinally.

This TCR came from a woman in her sixties with COVID-19, enrolled during active disease. The sample comprised peripheral blood. The rearrangement joins TRBV7-2 to TRBJ2-1, with 7 nucleotides matching TRBD2. CDR3 sequence reads: CASSLQAGEFNEQFF. DNA of the CDR3: TGTGCCAGCAGCCTCCAGGCGGGGGAATTTAATGAGCAGTTCTTC.